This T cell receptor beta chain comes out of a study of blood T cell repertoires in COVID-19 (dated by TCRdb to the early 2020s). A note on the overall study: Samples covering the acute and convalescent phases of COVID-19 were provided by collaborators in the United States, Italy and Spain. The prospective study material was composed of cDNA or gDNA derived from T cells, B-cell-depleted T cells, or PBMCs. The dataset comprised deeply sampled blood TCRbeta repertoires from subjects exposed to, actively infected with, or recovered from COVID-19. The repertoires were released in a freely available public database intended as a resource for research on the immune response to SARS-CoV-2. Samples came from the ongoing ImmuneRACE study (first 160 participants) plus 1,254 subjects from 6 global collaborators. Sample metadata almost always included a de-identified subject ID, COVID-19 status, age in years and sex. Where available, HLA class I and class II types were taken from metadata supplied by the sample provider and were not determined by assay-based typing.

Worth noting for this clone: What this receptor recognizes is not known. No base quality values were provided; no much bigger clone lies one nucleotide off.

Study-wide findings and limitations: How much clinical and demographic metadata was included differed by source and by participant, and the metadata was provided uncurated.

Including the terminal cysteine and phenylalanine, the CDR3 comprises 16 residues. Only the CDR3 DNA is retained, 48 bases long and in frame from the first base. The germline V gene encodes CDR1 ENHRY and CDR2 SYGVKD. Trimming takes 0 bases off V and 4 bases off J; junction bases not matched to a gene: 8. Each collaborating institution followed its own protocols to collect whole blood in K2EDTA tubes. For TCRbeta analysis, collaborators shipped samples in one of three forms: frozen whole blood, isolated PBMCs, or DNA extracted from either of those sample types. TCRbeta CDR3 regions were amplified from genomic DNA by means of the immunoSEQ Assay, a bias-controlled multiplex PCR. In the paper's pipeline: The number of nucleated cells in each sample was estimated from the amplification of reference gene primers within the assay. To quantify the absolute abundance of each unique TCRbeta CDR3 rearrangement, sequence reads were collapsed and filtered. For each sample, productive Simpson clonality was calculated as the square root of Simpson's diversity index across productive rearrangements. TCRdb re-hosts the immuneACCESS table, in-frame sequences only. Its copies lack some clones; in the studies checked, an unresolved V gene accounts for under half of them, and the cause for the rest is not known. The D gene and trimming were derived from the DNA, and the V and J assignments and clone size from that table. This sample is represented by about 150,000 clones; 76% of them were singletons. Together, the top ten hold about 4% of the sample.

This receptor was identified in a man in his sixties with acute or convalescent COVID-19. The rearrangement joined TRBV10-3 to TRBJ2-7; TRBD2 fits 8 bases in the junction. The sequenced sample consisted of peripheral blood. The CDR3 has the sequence CAISESGPGGPYEQYF. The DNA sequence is TGTGCCATCAGTGAGTCAGGGCCGGGAGGGCCATACGAGCAGTACTTC.